This record concerns one T cell receptor (beta chain) sequence. Reverse transcription of about 0.45 to 1 ug RNA used random hexamers. The amplification used immunoSEQ multiplex PCR on TCR beta CDR3; it spanned 54 Vbeta and 13 Jbeta. MiXCR, run by TCRdb on the immunoSEQ multiplex PCR reads, gives a single entry per CDR3 protein. The data hold 250,000 to 350,000 distinct CDR3 sequences, with about 90% observed a single time. V was clipped by 7 bases and J by 4 bases, with 19 bases between them. This CDR3 region has 16 residues. The germline V gene has CDR1 LGHDT and CDR2 YNNKEL (reference sequence). This sample stems from a study of CD8 T cells in Susac syndrome. Blood CD8+ and CD4+ T cells underwent high-throughput TCR beta sequencing. The multiple sclerosis controls, all treatment-naive patients, had relapsing-remitting disease that was stable or active. Isolation of CD8+ and CD4+ T cells was performed negatively, whereas enrichment of TEMRA cells was done by FACS.

This clonotype was obtained from a human donor with multiple sclerosis. Sequencing input: CD4+ T cells from PBMCs. The chain is built from TRBV3-1 and TRBJ2-2; the D call may be TRBD1 or TRBD2 (5 bases each). The CDR3 sequence is CASNSWDRPTTGELFF. CDR3 nucleotides: TGTGCCAGCAATAGTTGGGACCGACCTACCACCGGGGAGCTGTTTTTT.